Following are 10 T cell receptor beta chains from one sample sequenced in a study of regulatory T cells in long-lasting Graves disease. The authors built TCR beta libraries using iRepertoire HTBI primers and Arm-PCR of CDR3 regions. TCRdb fed the multiplex PCR reads into MiXCR, producing one record per CDR3 protein. The sample records fewer than 650,000 distinct CDR3 sequences, roughly 15% being singletons. The time point here: newly diagnosed GD, antithyroid drugs for less than 3 months. RNA isolated from PBMCs was used to make the TCR library. These data also featured in a second study, about T cells in Graves' hyperthyroidism and ophthalmopathy.

The sample consisted of peripheral blood mononuclear cells (PBMCs), taken at new diagnosis, from a patient treated with antithyroid drugs. These receptors were obtained from a young man with Graves disease.

Many counts were recorded for this clonotype. In nucleotides, the CDR3 is TGTGCCAGCAGTTCACTGGGCGGACGAGATACGCAGTATTTT. The encoded protein is CASSSLGGRDTQYF. This sequence joins TRBV12-3 or TRBV12-4 and TRBJ2-3, with no clear D. Deletions cut 4 bases from V and 5 bases from J, with 13 bases between. CDR3 size: 14 residues.

This clonotype was seen a few times. The chain uses TRBV11-3 and TRBJ2-1; possible D gene TRBD2, 6 bases. The germline V and J ends were trimmed by 5 bases and 6 bases, with 17 bases remaining between them. CDR1 is SGHNT and CDR2 is YENEEA in the germline V gene. This CDR3 is built from 15 residues. This chain's CDR3 is CASSAGLQSSNEQFF. The CDR3 region has the DNA TGTGCCAGCAGCGCGGGACTCCAGTCGTCCAATGAGCAGTTCTTC. Looking up the rest from reference TRBV11-3 and TRBJ2-1 gives the full variable domain: EAGVVQSPRYKIIEKKQPVAFWCNPISGHNTLYWYLQNLGQGPELLIRYENEEAVDDSQLPKDRFSAERLKGVDSTLKIQPAELGDSAVYLCASSAGLQSSNEQFFGPGTRLTVL.

This clonotype was found many times. The chain employs TRBV20-1 and TRBJ2-7; D gene uncertain. V dropped 2 bases and J dropped 0 bases, with 14 bases sitting between them. The length of the CDR3 is 15 residues. Germline CDR1 is DFQATT and CDR2 is SNEGSKA (reference sequence). In DNA form, the CDR3 reads TGCAGTGCTAGATCCCATCGAAGGAGCTCCTACGAGCAGTACTTC. It encodes CSARSHRRSSYEQYF.

This clonotype was detected many times. The rearrangement uses TRBV12-3 or TRBV12-4 and TRBJ1-6; no clear D gene. Trimming left V 1 base short and J 5 bases short, with 6 bases between. There are 14 residues in the CDR3. The CDR3 nucleotides read TGTGCCAGCAGTTTAGACACGAATAATTCACCCCTCCACTTT. Its translation is CASSLDTNNSPLHF.

This sequence joins TRBV20-1 and TRBJ2-1, with 9 nucleotides matching TRBD1. The germline CDR1 and CDR2 sequences are DFQATT and SNEGSKA (reference sequence). This CDR3 comprises 16 residues. After removal of 1 base from V and 3 bases from J, the junction contained 7 bases not matched to a gene. The CDR3 DNA reads TGCAGTGCTAGAGGGAAAACAGGGGGCTACTACAATGAGCAGTTCTTC. Amino acids: CSARGKTGGYYNEQFF.

The rearrangement links TRBV28 to TRBJ2-1, with TRBD1 matching 8 bases. Unmatched junction bases numbered 10, after V lost 3 bases and J lost 6 bases. The CDR3 is made up of 16 amino acids. Germline V CDR1 and CDR2: MDHEN, SYDVKM. The CDR3 bases are TGTGCCAGCAGTTTGGTGGAGACAACAGGGGGCAATGAGCAGTTCTTC. Amino acids: CASSLVETTGGNEQFF.

V usage is TRBV20-1 and J usage is TRBJ2-7; 8 nucleotides line up with TRBD2. This CDR3 comprises 13 residues. Germline V CDR1 and CDR2: DFQATT, SNEGSKA (reference sequence). V lost 5 bases, J lost 5 bases, and 8 bases stayed unmatched. CDR3 nucleotides: TGCAGTGCTGGAGCGGGAGTTTCTAACGAGCAGTACTTC. It yields the protein CSAGAGVSNEQYF.

This clonotype has more than one count but fewer than ten. The chain has TRBV18 and TRBJ1-2; tentatively, D is TRBD1 (6 bases). From germline, CDR1 is KGHSH and CDR2 LQKENI. V was trimmed by 5 bases and J by 5 bases, leaving 15 bases between them. The CDR3 is 14 amino acids. CDR3 sequence (DNA): TGTGCCAGCTCATCGAAACAGGGACCGTATGGCTACACCTTC. It translates to CASSSKQGPYGYTF.

This clonotype was counted many times. V and J are TRBV5-1 and TRBJ1-1; TRBD1 matches 7 bases. The CDR3 extends over 15 amino acids. The germline V gene encodes CDR1 SGHRS and CDR2 YFSETQ. The ends lost 0 bases at V and 1 base at J; junction bases unmatched: 3. CDR3 in DNA: TGCGCCAGCAGCTTGGAGGGACAGAGGAACACTGAAGCTTTCTTT. This encodes CASSLEGQRNTEAFF.

V and J are TRBV7-9 and TRBJ1-2, with D perhaps matching TRBD1 (6 bases). With 5 bases removed from V and 2 bases from J, the gap between germline ends came to 18 bases. This CDR3 has 16 amino acids. CDR1 is SEHNR and CDR2 is FQNEAQ in the germline V gene (reference sequence). Here the CDR3 DNA reads TGTGCCAGCAGCATCCTCACAGGGCTAGTCAACTATGGCTACACCTTC. It yields the protein CASSILTGLVNYGYTF.